This TCR beta chain was captured in a study of T cell responses to AZD1222 COVID-19 vaccine (dated by TCRdb to 2020 to 2023). For the wider study: Because spike-specific TCR depth and breadth did not differ between the two schedules, AZD1222 recipients who got a second dose at roughly 4 weeks were pooled with those who got a second dose at roughly 12 weeks. A total of approximately 240 trial participants underwent TCR sequencing, of whom about 210 had received two doses of AZD1222 and approximately 25 had received two doses of the MenACWY control vaccine. Trial participants were enrolled by age into subgroups of 18-55, 56-69 and 70-plus years, and around 140, 26 and 57 TCR-sequenced participants, respectively, were included in these subgroups. The paper as a whole reports these results and caveats: Most participants were white British and females outnumbered males, and the authors suggested that clonal diversity may have been underestimated. Reportedly, close to half of the unique spike-specific TCRs recognized epitopes lying outside the regions that are mutated in the B.1.351 and B.1.1.7 variants. Vaccine-associated CD4 TCRs spanned the whole spike protein, with dominant responses in regions 160-218 and 743-854. A significant rise in spike-specific TCR breadth and depth was observed after two AZD1222 doses relative to day 0 and relative to MenACWY recipients. In the small 56-69-year group, the increase in depth fell short of significance, most likely because of low power. Only five to seven AZD1222 recipients were SARS-CoV-2 seropositive at baseline, limiting conclusions about previously exposed vaccinees. Because no day 14 peak-response samples were available, repertoires were characterized only after the peak T cell response.

The CDR3 regions of human TCRbeta chains were subjected to immunosequencing. The study's processing was this. TCRs in the repertoires were compared against a reference library of SARS-CoV-2-specific TCRs that had been generated with the MIRA antigen-specificity platform. Breadth was defined as the fraction of unique TCRs that were SARS-CoV-2-associated. Depth was defined as the fraction of total T cells that were SARS-CoV-2-associated. Using the MIRA data, each spike-specific TCR was mapped to the spike region that the TCR reacts to and placed in a CD4 or CD8 class. Log10-transformed breadth and depth values were compared by one-way ANOVA with Sidak's multiple comparisons tests. The immuneACCESS repertoire file appears here via TCRdb, limited to in-frame rearrangements. These files lack a portion of the clones; in checked studies, under half of the deficit traces to unresolved V genes, and the cause of the others is not known. That table is the source of V, J and clone size, and D and trimming were worked out from the DNA. This sample holds about 120,000 clones; 70% to 90% were observed only once. The top ten clones comprise roughly 2.3% of the sample.

Inclusive of the bounding cysteine and phenylalanine, the CDR3 is 15 residues long. Only the CDR3 region is kept as DNA, spanning 45 bases read in frame from base 1. CDR1 and CDR2, per the germline V gene, are MGHRA and YSYEKL. The germline V and J ends show losses of 6 bases and 4 bases respectively, and no gene match explains 8 bases of the junction. A note on this clone: Its recognized antigen is unknown. Per-base quality was not reported, and no clone a single base away is much larger than it.

The sample's time point label, decoded: baseline before first vaccination. Samples from vaccinated people were obtained from the UK trials COV001 and COV002, which included a single-blind randomized controlled phase 2/3 trial of AZD1222 (ChAdOx1 nCoV-19) in healthy adults. Trial participant PBMC samples were collected at day 0 and day 28 after the second dose for TCRbeta chain sequencing. This TCR came from an adult in good health. The chain is assembled from TRBV4-1 and TRBJ2-3; the junction holds 9 bases that match TRBD1. The material sequenced was peripheral blood, taken on day 0 of AZD1222 vaccination. The CDR3 region has the sequence CASRRGDRASDTQYF. The base sequence is TGCGCCAGCAGAAGGGGGGACAGGGCTTCAGATACGCAGTATTTT.